This TCR beta chain stems from a study of tissue T cells after allogeneic stem cell transplantation. The V gene end was trimmed by 1 base and the J gene end by 3 bases; junction bases not matched to a gene: 5. This CDR3 contains 14 residues. CDR1 and CDR2 from the germline V gene are GKSSPN and SITVG. A remark on this clone: Genes and germline come from the mouse. The read terminates 1 residue before the CDR3 end, so the remaining end is supplied by the germline J gene.

Assay used: immunoSEQ multiplex PCR; TCRdb lists only in-frame clones, some missing. The sample holds tens of thousands of clones, approximately 73% seen once. The sequence was collected from a pool of C57BL/6 mice in good health. The specimen sequenced was sorted cells pooled from one or two spleens. This rearrangement joins TRBV31 to TRBJ1-2, with TRBD1 matching 7 bases. CDR3 loop: CAWSPSRGDSDYTF. The DNA read from the CDR3 is TGTGCCTGGAGTCCCTCCAGGGGGGACTCCGACTACACC.